Listed below are T cell receptor beta chains from one sample, sequenced in a study of metastatic and nonmetastatic thyroid tumors. TCRdb redid the clone calls on the PCR reads using MiXCR. This sample yields roughly 19,000 clones, of which roughly 23% are seen a single time; 8.5% to 12% belongs to the top ten. The specimen was tumor tissue. Source of these receptors: a male donor with papillary thyroid cancer or a benign thyroid nodule (not recorded which). Some clones in this sample may be carry-over from other donors' samples. The CDR3 runs from the conserved cysteine through the conserved F or W. The order of the fields is J gene, clone size, V gene, D gene, CDR3 DNA, CDR3 protein. A D gene is named only where the DNA matches it firmly. Size values are once, few and many counts, or a class for expanded clones, and some rows have none.

TRBJ2-3	.	TRBV6-1	TRBD2	TGTGCCAGCGGGGAGACTAGCGGGCATGCCACAGATACGCAGTATTTT	CASGETSGHATDTQYF
TRBJ1-3	.	TRBV28	.	TGTGCCACCTTTGGGGAATACAGGGACACCCTGAGAAACACCATATATTTT	CATFGEYRDTLRNTIYF
TRBJ2-2	.	TRBV6-1	TRBD2	TGTGCCAGCAGGCCGGGGGGGCGGGACACCGGGGAGCTGTTTTTT	CASRPGGRDTGELFF
TRBJ2-7	many	TRBV13	.	TGTGCCAGCAGCCAGGGACCTGGGGGCTACGAGCAGTACTTC	CASSQGPGGYEQYF
TRBJ2-5	.	TRBV28	TRBD2	TGTGCCAGCATTTTATTCGGGAGGTCGATTACTCACCAAGAGACCCAGTACTTC	CASILFGRSITHQETQYF
TRBJ2-5	many	TRBV20-1	.	TGCAGTGCTAGAGATTTGGAGGACTACTCAGAGACCCAGTACTTC	CSARDLEDYSETQYF
TRBJ1-3	many	TRBV6-2/TRBV6-3	.	TGTGCCAGCAGTTCACGAAAGCCACAGGTCTCTGGAAACACCATATATTTT	CASSSRKPQVSGNTIYF
TRBJ2-7	many	TRBV5-1	TRBD2	TGCGCCAGCAGCCAGGGCCCTAGCGGAACCTACGAGCAGTACTTC	CASSQGPSGTYEQYF
TRBJ2-3	many	TRBV28	.	TGTGCCAGCAGTCGCCGGGCCAACGACGAATGGGCAGATACGCAGTATTTT	CASSRRANDEWADTQYF
TRBJ1-1	many	TRBV6-6	.	TGTGCCAGCAGTTACTCCTCGCAAGATGAGGCTTTCTTT	CASSYSSQDEAFF
TRBJ1-4	.	TRBV20-1	.	TGCAGTGCTAGAGTCGGGGGAGGTTTGGAAAAACTGTTTTTT	CSARVGGGLEKLFF
TRBJ1-1	many	TRBV28	TRBD1	TGTGCCAGCAGTTTTCTCATGGACAGGGGCGTTATGGGGACTGAAGCTTTCTTT	CASSFLMDRGVMGTEAFF
TRBJ1-2	many	TRBV10-3	TRBD1	TGTGCCATCACCTGGGACAGAAAGTATGGCTACACCTTC	CAITWDRKYGYTF
TRBJ1-2	.	TRBV9	TRBD1	TGTGCCAGCAGGGGGACAGGGTACTTCTATGGCTACACCTTC	CASRGTGYFYGYTF
TRBJ2-7	many	TRBV20-1	.	TGCAGTGCCCACAAAGACACCTACTACGAGCAGTACTTC	CSAHKDTYYEQYF
TRBJ1-5	.	TRBV5-6	.	TGTGCCAGCAGCTTGAAGGGACAATTTCAGCCCCAGCATTTT	CASSLKGQFQPQHF
TRBJ2-7	.	TRBV19	.	TGTGCCAGTAGTAGTTCTACCGGCCGGGCTACCTACGGGCAGTACTTC	CASSSSTGRATYGQYF
TRBJ1-1	many	TRBV5-1	TRBD1	TGCGCCAGCAGCTTGGGACAGGGCATGAACACTGAAGCTTTCTTT	CASSLGQGMNTEAFF
TRBJ1-2	medium-sized	TRBV6-1	TRBD1	TGTGCCAGCAGGGGCGGAGGACAGGATTACTATGGCTACACCTTC	CASRGGGQDYYGYTF
TRBJ2-1	many	TRBV7-9	TRBD2	TGTGCCAGCAGCCGAGCGGGAGTATATGAGAATGAGCAGTTCTTC	CASSRAGVYENEQFF
TRBJ1-4	many	TRBV28	TRBD1	TGTGCCAGCAGTTTACCGGGACAGGCAAATGAAAAACTGTTTTTT	CASSLPGQANEKLFF
TRBJ1-3	many	TRBV5-1	TRBD1	TGCGCCAGCAGAGAACAGGGGTCCGGAAACACCATATATTTT	CASREQGSGNTIYF
TRBJ2-2	many	TRBV18	TRBD2	TGTGCCACCGATATAAGCGGGAGGGCCCTCACCGGGGAGCTGTTTTTT	CATDISGRALTGELFF
TRBJ1-6	many	TRBV11-2	TRBD1	TGTGCCAGCCGCCGGGACAGGGATTCACCCCTCCACTTT	CASRRDRDSPLHF
TRBJ1-3	many	TRBV7-3	.	TGTGCCAGCAGCTTATCCGGGGGGTTTGGAAACACCATATATTTT	CASSLSGGFGNTIYF
TRBJ2-1	many	TRBV7-9	.	TGTGCCAGCAGCGCCTCCTTTGGGGTAGGTGAGCAGTTCTTC	CASSASFGVGEQFF
TRBJ2-5	few	TRBV28	TRBD1	TGTGCCAGCAGTTTAAGGGGGCGGACTGGGTGGGAGACCCAGTACTTC	CASSLRGRTGWETQYF
TRBJ2-2	medium-sized	TRBV7-2	.	TGTGCCAGCAGCTTATTATGGGACACCGGGGAGCTGTTTTTT	CASSLLWDTGELFF
TRBJ2-3	many	TRBV29-1	TRBD2	TGCAGCTCTGGGGGAGGGTCTGATACGCAGTATTTT	CSSGGGSDTQYF
TRBJ1-5	many	TRBV6-5	.	TGTGCCAGCAGTTACGGGCAGGGCGGTGGTCAGCCCCAGCATTTT	CASSYGQGGGQPQHF
TRBJ1-5	.	TRBV28	.	TGTGCCACTGGCGGGGCCCAGTTTCAGCCCCAGCATTTT	CATGGAQFQPQHF
TRBJ1-5	many	TRBV7-8	.	TGTGCCAGCAGCTTAACGACAGCTAGCAATCAGCCCCAGCATTTT	CASSLTTASNQPQHF
TRBJ1-6	many	TRBV12-3/TRBV12-4	.	TGTGCCAGCAGTTTTAGGGCGGTGGCAGATCCCTATAATTCACCCCTCCACTTT	CASSFRAVADPYNSPLHF
TRBJ2-7	.	TRBV27	TRBD2	TGTGCCACGATGGGGGGGGGGGTCTACGAGCAGTACTTC	CATMGGGVYEQYF
TRBJ2-4	many	TRBV25-1	.	TGTGCCAGCAGTGATTCGGTGGTCAAAAACATTCAGTACTTC	CASSDSVVKNIQYF
TRBJ2-1	many	TRBV30	.	TGTGCCTGGAGTCGTGCCAATGAGCAGTTCTTC	CAWSRANEQFF
TRBJ1-5	medium-sized	TRBV20-1	.	TGCAGTGCTCAGCGGGGGCCTAGCAATCAGCCCCAGCATTTT	CSAQRGPSNQPQHF
TRBJ2-3	many	TRBV12-3/TRBV12-4	TRBD2	TGTGCCAGCAACCCCTCCCCGGGACTAGCATATGATACGCAGTATTTT	CASNPSPGLAYDTQYF
TRBJ2-1	.	TRBV20-1	TRBD2	TGCAGTGCTCCTAGCGGGAGAAGGAATGAGCAGTTCTTC	CSAPSGRRNEQFF
TRBJ2-7	medium-sized	TRBV11-2	.	TGTGCCAGCAGTCTAGACAGAATCTACGAGCAGTACTTC	CASSLDRIYEQYF
TRBJ1-5	.	TRBV5-8	.	TGTGCCAGCAGCCCAAGGACGGTGCGAAAGCCCCAGCATTTT	CASSPRTVRKPQHF
TRBJ2-3	many	TRBV3-1	.	TGTGCCAGCAGCCAAGGATGGGACTCTAGCAGGGATACGCAGTATTTT	CASSQGWDSSRDTQYF
TRBJ2-2	.	TRBV20-1	.	TGCAGTGCTAGATCATGCTCACACGGGGAGCTGTTTTTT	CSARSCSHGELFF
TRBJ2-3	many	TRBV27	.	TGTGCCAGCAGCCGGGGGCGGACTAGCACAGATACGCAGTATTTT	CASSRGRTSTDTQYF
TRBJ2-1	medium-sized	TRBV10-1	TRBD2	TGCGCCAGCAGTCCTAGCGGGAAGAAGAGTGAGCAGTTCTTC	CASSPSGKKSEQFF
TRBJ1-6	many	TRBV6-6	.	TGTGCCAGCAGTTACTTACCCAGCTCCTATAATTCACCCCTCCACTTT	CASSYLPSSYNSPLHF
TRBJ1-2	medium-sized	TRBV28	.	TGTGCCAGCATTCTGACAGGAACGGCGGGCTACACCTTC	CASILTGTAGYTF
TRBJ2-3	.	TRBV24-1	TRBD2	TGTGCCACCAGTGATTCCCGGACTAGCGGGAATCCAGATACGCAGTATTTT	CATSDSRTSGNPDTQYF
TRBJ2-2	many	TRBV14	TRBD1	TGTGCCAGCAGCCCCTTATCCAAGGGGGCGGAATTGGTAACCGGGGAGCTGTTTTTT	CASSPLSKGAELVTGELFF